This T cell receptor beta chain is drawn from a study of beta chain features in type 1 diabetes. Worth noting for this clone: Antigen: not known.

Broader study findings: For Type 1 diabetes patients, all four CD4+ subsets carried TCRB CDR3s that were moderately but significantly shorter. Compared to healthy donors, patients appeared to have naive, central memory and Treg TCRB repertoires that were more alike.

cDNA synthesis used the whole RNA isolate, giving expressed TCRB sequences. An average of about 3.5 million reads was obtained for naive, central memory and regulatory T cell samples. Produced via immunoSEQ multiplex PCR; TCRdb's table is partial and in-frame only. Seen here are about 650,000 clones, approximately 13% observed once, and the top ten hold more than 0.095%. Based on CD45RO/CCR7/CD25/CD127/CD95/CD27, CD4+ regulatory, stem cell-like memory, naive and central memory cells were sorted. CDR1 and CDR2 from the germline V gene are MDHEN and SYDVKM. Trimming took 7 bases from V and 2 from J, leaving 18 bases between them. The CDR3 covers 15 residues.

The chain recombines TRBV28 with TRBJ2-7; D is perhaps TRBD2 (6 bases). The sequenced material came from naive CD4+ T cells from blood. The TCR was taken from a man younger than 45 with type 1 diabetes. The CDR3 loop reads CASKTIGGAPYEQYF. CDR3 in DNA: TGTGCCAGCAAAACGATTGGCGGGGCCCCCTACGAGCAGTACTTC.